This T cell receptor beta chain derives from a study of T cells in Graves' hyperthyroidism and ophthalmopathy. Study-wide points: Most thyroid clonotypes expanded above 0.001 appeared in blood too.

Researchers amplified the TCR beta CDR3 regions from RNA transcripts. HTBI primers were employed in a first-round RT-PCR of the TCR CDR3. TCRdb re-called the multiplex PCR reads through MiXCR, storing one row per CDR3 protein. The sample has about 380,000 distinct CDR3 sequences; around a sixth are singletons. Of note for this clonotype: The target antigen is unknown.

This CDR3 is 16 amino acids long. The V gene's germline CDR1 is KGHSH and CDR2 LQKENI. V lost 4 bases and J lost 6, with 18 bases in between. The clonotype was recovered from a man younger than 35 with Graves' ophthalmopathy. The rearrangement links TRBV18 to TRBJ1-4; D is unclear. Sequencing was done on a sample of blood. The CDR3 loop is CASSRQETWMDEKLFF. In DNA, the CDR3 is TGTGCCAGCTCACGTCAGGAGACCTGGATGGATGAAAAACTGTTTTTT. Complete variable domain (other parts from reference TRBV18 and TRBJ1-4): NAGVMQNPRHLVRRRGQEARLRCSPMKGHSHVYWYRQLPEEGLKFMVYLQKENIIDESGMPKERFSAEFPKEGPSILRIQQVVRGDSAAYFCASSRQETWMDEKLFFGSGTQLSVL.